The sample holds a few counts of the clone carrying this T cell receptor (beta chain). The sample comes from a study of cytomegalovirus exposure and HLA in healthy donors. The J segment lost 4 bases and the V segment lost 6 bases, leaving 8 bases of the junction unmatched. This CDR3 region has 14 residues. Per germline, CDR1 ENHRY and CDR2 SYGVKD. A multiplex PCR was run with 60 Vbeta primers and 13 Jbeta primers. The protocol was immunoSEQ multiplex PCR, while the TCRdb copy is restricted to in-frame clones and leaves out a portion. The sample shows some 130,000 clones, about 79% of them seen only once.

The receptor's source is a man between 18 and 29 years old in good health and CMV-seronegative. Material: PBMCs. The chain carries TRBV10-3 and TRBJ1-1; 7 bases fit TRBD1. The CDR3 DNA reads as TGTGCCATCAGCGGACAGGCCCTGAGCACTGAAGCTTTCTTT. Its protein is CAISGQALSTEAFF.